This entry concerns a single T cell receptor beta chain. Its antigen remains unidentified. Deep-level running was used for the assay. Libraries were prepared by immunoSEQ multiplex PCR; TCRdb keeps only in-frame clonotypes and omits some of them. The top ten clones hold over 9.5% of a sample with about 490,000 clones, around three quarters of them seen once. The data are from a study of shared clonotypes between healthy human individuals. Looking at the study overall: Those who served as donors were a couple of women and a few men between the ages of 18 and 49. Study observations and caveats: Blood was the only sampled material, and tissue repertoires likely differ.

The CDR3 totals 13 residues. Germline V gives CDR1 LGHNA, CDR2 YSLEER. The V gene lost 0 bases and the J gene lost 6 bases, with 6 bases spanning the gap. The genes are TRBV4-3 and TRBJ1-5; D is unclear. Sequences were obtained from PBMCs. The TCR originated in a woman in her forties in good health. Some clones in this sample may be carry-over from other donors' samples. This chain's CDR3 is CASSQDAGQPQHF. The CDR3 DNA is TGCGCCAGCAGCCAAGATGCGGGTCAGCCCCAGCATTTT.